This TCR beta chain was sequenced in a study of blood T cells in healthy people across ages. Next came a second PCR, run for about 7 to 11 cycles, which used a sample-barcoded 5' primer along with a J-beta primer mix. A minimum of 2.5 million CDR3-containing paired-end reads was obtained for each sample. From the 5' RACE reads, TCRdb called clonotypes with MiXCR, one entry per CDR3 protein. The profile covers 1 million or so distinct CDR3 sequences, with under 30% appearing a single time and approximately 0.71% taken by the ten largest. Germline lookup yields CDR1 SGHAT and CDR2 FQNNGV. This CDR3 contains 19 residues. Germline trimming cut 4 bases from V and 0 bases from J; bases unmatched to any gene: 9. In addition, the sample was reused for a study of T cells of mothers and their children. Per that paper: Related and unrelated pairs show similar shaping of TCR recombination output by thymic selection. When mothers and children were related, their normalized repertoire overlap, which was always slightly higher, did not differ significantly from that of unrelated pairs.

The chain couples TRBV11-2 to TRBJ2-1; 13 bases fit TRBD2. The origin of this receptor is a girl aged 2-10 years in good health. What was sequenced was blood. Here the CDR3 DNA reads TGTGCCAGCAGCTCGGGACTAGCGGGACCCAGGAGCTCCTACAATGAGCAGTTCTTC. Translating it yields CASSSGLAGPRSSYNEQFF.